Below, 23 T cell receptor beta chains from the same sample are listed, as sequenced in a study of T-cell reconstitution after alpha-beta-depleted transplantation in children. Unique molecular identifiers were incorporated during preparation of the TCRbeta library. One entry per CDR3 protein results from TCRdb running MiXCR on the PCR reads. The table has some 830,000 distinct CDR3 sequences, approximately 15% seen once. The sample was PBMCs, mostly from graft donor cells, taken 360 days after TCRalphabeta/CD19-depleted stem cell transplant. These TCRs come from a male patient between 10 and 17 years old who had a stem cell transplant for acute lymphoblastic leukemia, so the T cells may come from the graft donor.

This clonotype was recorded many times. This sequence joins TRBV3-1 and TRBJ2-5; a possible D gene is TRBD2 (6 bases). The ends were cut back, 0 bases at V and 2 bases at J, with 10 bases in the middle. The CDR3 runs to 15 residues. From germline, CDR1 is LGHDT and CDR2 YNNKEL (reference sequence). DNA of the CDR3: TGTGCCAGCAGCCAAGATGGGAGGACTCAAGAGACCCAGTACTTC. Amino acid sequence: CASSQDGRTQETQYF.

This clonotype was detected many times. V gene TRBV12-3 or TRBV12-4 combines with J gene TRBJ2-7; D is uncertain. This CDR3 region has 12 residues. Trimming shortened V by 7 bases and J by 4 bases, and 11 bases separated the two germline ends. The CDR3 nucleotides are TGTGCCAGCACCCTAGGGTGGTACGAGCAGTACTTC. It encodes CASTLGWYEQYF.

The table lists this clonotype with a few counts. The V call is TRBV2, the J call TRBJ2-1; D possibly corresponds to TRBD1 (6 bases). V lost 4 bases to trimming and J lost 7 bases, with 11 bases between them. CDR1 is SNHLY and CDR2 is FYNNEI in the germline V gene. The CDR3 contains 13 residues. CDR3: CASSGGTKNEQFF. The CDR3 DNA is TGTGCCAGCAGTGGGGGGACAAAAAATGAGCAGTTCTTC.

This clonotype occurred many times. This sequence joins TRBV5-4 and TRBJ2-2, with 8 bases fitting TRBD2. Germline V lookup: CDR1 SGHNT, CDR2 YYREEE (reference sequence). The CDR3 has 15 residues. The J segment lost 5 bases and the V segment lost 4 bases, leaving 7 bases of the junction unmatched. The CDR3 DNA reads as TGTGCCAGCAGCCGAGCGGGAGCGGGGACCGGGGAGCTGTTTTTT. Protein sequence: CASSRAGAGTGELFF.

This chain uses TRBV20-1 with TRBJ2-7, with 7 positions matching TRBD2. This CDR3 is 13 amino acids long. V shed 6 bases, J shed 3 bases, and the junction held 8 bases outside the gene matches. The germline V gene encodes CDR1 DFQATT and CDR2 SNEGSKA (reference sequence). CDR3 DNA: TGCAGTGCGGGAGACTGGGGGGGCTACGAGCAGTACTTC. Translated, it gives CSAGDWGGYEQYF.

The chain is built from TRBV29-1 and TRBJ1-2; 7 nucleotides align to TRBD1. Germline loops: CDR1 SQVTM, CDR2 ANQGSEA. CDR3 length: 14 amino acids. J gave up 5 bases and V 1 base, and 7 bases lay outside the gene matches. CDR3 nucleotide sequence: TGCAGCGTTGAAGGGCGGCAGGGGGTGTATGGCTACACCTTC. This translates into CSVEGRQGVYGYTF.

This chain uses TRBV5-1 with TRBJ2-6; weak D call: TRBD1 (6 bases). This CDR3 has 17 residues. Looked up from germline, CDR1 is SGHRS and CDR2 is YFSETQ. Trimming left V 1 base short and J 4 bases short, with 15 bases between. CDR3 DNA sequence: TGCGCCAGCAGCTTGAGGGGGTCGAGTGGCGGGGCCAACGTCCTGACTTTC. Translation: CASSLRGSSGGANVLTF.

This clonotype was seen repeatedly, ten times or more. The rearrangement links TRBV4-1 to TRBJ2-2, with D possibly TRBD1 on 6 matching bases. With 3 bases removed from V and 4 bases from J, the gap between germline ends came to 12 bases. Germline V gene sequence: CDR1 MGHRA, CDR2 YSYEKL. This CDR3 spans 15 amino acids. CDR3 nucleotide sequence: TGCGCCAGCAGCCAGGTACAGGGTCCCACCGGGGAGCTGTTTTTT. Encoded protein: CASSQVQGPTGELFF.

The chain employs TRBV27 and TRBJ2-3, with a weak D call TRBD2 (6 bases). The CDR3 length is 17 residues. Germline CDR1 reads MNHEY; CDR2 reads SMNVEV (reference sequence). The germline V and J ends were trimmed by 6 bases and 4 bases, with 23 bases remaining between them. The CDR3 here is CASRYRAPRDFPDTQYF. The CDR3, as DNA: TGTGCCAGCAGATACCGGGCGCCACGGGACTTCCCAGATACGCAGTATTTT.

This clonotype was observed at least ten times. The chain uses TRBV7-8 and TRBJ2-6; TRBD2 might be the D (5 bases). The CDR3 is 15 amino acids. Per the germline V gene, CDR1 is SGHVS and CDR2 is FQNEAQ. V was clipped by 8 bases and J by 2 bases, with 13 bases between them. CDR3 sequence: CASCPRGTGANVLTF. In nucleotides, the CDR3 is TGTGCCAGCTGTCCCCGGGGTACTGGGGCCAACGTCCTGACTTTC.

In its sample, this clonotype was seen a few times. This chain joins TRBV5-1 and TRBJ2-1; 8 bases agree with TRBD1. V was clipped by 2 bases and J by 5 bases; unmatched bases: 6. CDR1 is SGHRS, CDR2 YFSETQ, per germline. This CDR3 comprises 15 residues. The CDR3 sequence is CASSFQGARNNEQFF. The DNA of the CDR3 is TGCGCCAGCAGCTTTCAGGGGGCGAGGAACAATGAGCAGTTCTTC.

This clonotype was observed a handful of times. V and J are TRBV10-3 and TRBJ2-5; D not certain. Germline assignment: CDR1 ENHRY and CDR2 SYGVKD. V was pared by 2 bases and J by 2 bases, with 12 bases between. This CDR3 contains 15 residues. In DNA, the CDR3 is TGTGCCATCAGTGAGGAGGCGGCGGTTCAAGAGACCCAGTACTTC. Its translation: CAISEEAAVQETQYF.

The CDR3 DNA follows: TGTGCCAGTAGGGAGGGCTACCAAGAGACCCAGTACTTC. Protein product: CASREGYQETQYF. The rearrangement links TRBV19 to TRBJ2-5, with TRBD2 as a possible D gene (6 bases). Germline CDR1 and CDR2: LNHDA and SQIVND (reference sequence). Trimming removed 6 bases from V and 0 bases from J, with 8 bases in between. This CDR3 is 13 amino acids long.

This clonotype was detected ten times or more. The chain links TRBV20-1 to TRBJ2-2; TRBD1 or TRBD2 may be the D gene (5 bases each). Germline assignment: CDR1 DFQATT and CDR2 SNEGSKA (reference sequence). This CDR3 has 14 residues. Trimming stripped 5 bases from V and 7 bases from J, with 17 bases between. CDR3 nucleotide sequence: TGCAGTGCTCCCGGGACCCTTGATGTCGGGGAGCTGTTTTTT. It translates to CSAPGTLDVGELFF.

This clonotype appeared a few times. The chain uses TRBV29-1 and TRBJ2-5; 7 bases map to TRBD2. The CDR3 is made up of 14 amino acids. V lost 1 base and J lost 4; bases outside the gene matches: 6. Per germline, CDR1 SQVTM and CDR2 ANQGSEA. CDR3 in amino acids: CSVEGTRVSETQYF. The CDR3 DNA sequence: TGCAGCGTTGAAGGGACTAGAGTTTCAGAGACCCAGTACTTC.

The chain uses TRBV7-9 and TRBJ2-1, with TRBD2 matching over 14 bases. V gave up 6 bases and J gave up 8 bases; unmatched junction bases: 3. Germline V lookup: CDR1 SEHNR, CDR2 FQNEAQ (reference sequence). CDR3 length equals 14 residues. The CDR3 nucleotides read TGTGCCAGCAGGGGGACTAGCGGGAGCTATGAGCAGTTCTTC. It encodes CASRGTSGSYEQFF.

The chain joins TRBV19 to TRBJ1-1; D is unresolved. The CDR3 runs to 15 residues. Trimming removed 3 bases from V and 1 base from J, with 12 bases in between. In germline, CDR1 is LNHDA, CDR2 SQIVND (reference sequence). The CDR3 sequence: CASSIYGYENTEAFF. In DNA form, the CDR3 reads TGTGCCAGTAGTATTTATGGGTACGAGAACACTGAAGCTTTCTTT. The full variable domain, rest sourced from reference TRBV19 and TRBJ1-1, is DGGITQSPKYLFRKEGQNVTLSCEQNLNHDAMYWYRQDPGQGLRLIYYSQIVNDFQKGDIAEGYSVSREKKESFPLTVTSAQKNPTAFYLCASSIYGYENTEAFFGQGTRLTVV.

This clonotype was detected only a few times. J is TRBJ2-5 and V is TRBV7-3, with unresolved D. The V end was cut by 5 bases, the J end by 5 bases, with 12 bases between. The CDR3 runs 13 residues. The germline CDR1 and CDR2 sequences are SGHTA and FQGTGA. The CDR3 sequence: CASSPDPRETQYF. Written as DNA, the CDR3 is TGTGCCAGCAGCCCAGACCCCCGGGAGACCCAGTACTTC.

This clonotype has ten or more counts. This rearrangement joins TRBV7-9 to TRBJ2-7, with 7 bases matching TRBD2. Trimming cost V 5 bases and J 2 bases; bases outside gene matches: 12. The CDR3 has 16 residues. CDR1 is SEHNR, CDR2 FQNEAQ, per germline (reference sequence). The CDR3 loop reads CASSLGAGEGTYEQYF. Here the CDR3 DNA reads TGTGCCAGCAGCCTAGGCGCGGGAGAGGGCACCTACGAGCAGTACTTC.

This clonotype came up a few times. V and J are TRBV5-1 and TRBJ1-3, with no clear D. The CDR3 covers 17 residues. Germline V lookup: CDR1 SGHRS, CDR2 YFSETQ. V lost 3 bases and J lost 1, with 17 bases in between. CDR3 sequence (DNA): TGCGCCAGCAGCTCCTGGCCTAAGTCCTCTTCTGGAAACACCATATATTTT. It codes for CASSSWPKSSSGNTIYF.

The table lists this clonotype with a few counts. The chain couples TRBV20-1 to TRBJ2-1; a possible D gene is TRBD2 (6 bases). Germline V lookup: CDR1 DFQATT, CDR2 SNEGSKA (reference sequence). V shed 0 bases and J shed 15 bases, with 15 bases lying between them. There are 12 residues in the CDR3. The DNA of the CDR3 is TGCAGTGCTAGAGATCTCGGGGGAACGCCGTTCTTC. It encodes CSARDLGGTPFF.

This chain joins TRBV10-3 and TRBJ1-1, with D possibly TRBD1 on 5 matching bases. V lost 10 bases and J lost 0, with 30 bases in between. The CDR3 loop spans 19 amino acids. Germline CDR1 ENHRY, CDR2 SYGVKD. CDR3 amino acids: CATLIRSGIGAKMNTEAFF. The CDR3 DNA reads as TGTGCCACCCTTATCCGGTCCGGGATTGGGGCTAAGATGAACACTGAAGCTTTCTTT.

The chain joins TRBV12-3 or TRBV12-4 to TRBJ1-2, with D unclear. V was shortened by 3 bases and J by 3 bases, with 14 bases between the two germline ends. CDR3 size: 15 residues. Written as DNA, the CDR3 is TGTGCCAGCAGTTTTGGTGGCAGGTCTGACTATGGCTACACCTTC. It codes for CASSFGGRSDYGYTF.